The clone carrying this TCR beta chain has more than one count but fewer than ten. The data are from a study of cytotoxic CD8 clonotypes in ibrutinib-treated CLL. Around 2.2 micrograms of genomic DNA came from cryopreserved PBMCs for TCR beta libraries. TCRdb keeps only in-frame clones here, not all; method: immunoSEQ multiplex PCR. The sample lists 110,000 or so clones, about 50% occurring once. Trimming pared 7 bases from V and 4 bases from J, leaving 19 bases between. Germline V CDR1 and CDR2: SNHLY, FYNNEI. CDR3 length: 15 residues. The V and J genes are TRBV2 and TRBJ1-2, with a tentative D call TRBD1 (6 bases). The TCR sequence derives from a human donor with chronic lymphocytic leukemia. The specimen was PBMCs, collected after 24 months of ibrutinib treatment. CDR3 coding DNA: TGTGCCAGCACCCAGGGGCAGGTTAACAGCTATGGCTACACCTTC. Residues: CASTQGQVNSYGYTF.